This T cell receptor beta chain was identified in a study of molecular identifiers for immune sequencing clone quantification. To note about this clonotype: Its target is unknown. This may arise from a read error, as a much more abundant clone is one base away. The conserved final phenylalanine or tryptophan is absent from the CDR3, which likely points to a read error.

The study's findings and limits: Spiked TCR RNA from one Jurkat cell reportedly showed up when mixed among around 1 million naive cells.

Previously published methods and listed TCR primers were used for the bulk TCR libraries. TCRdb recomputed calls from the PCR reads with MiXCR, one row per CDR3 protein. The sample has under 600,000 distinct CDR3 sequences; around a fifth are singletons. The V segment lost 3 bases and the J segment 7 bases; nucleotides outside the gene matches: 11. The CDR3 has 16 amino acids. The germline gives CDR1 SGHRS, CDR2 YFSETQ. The receptor was isolated from a human donor in good health. Some libraries in this study had Jurkat cell RNA spiked in. The sample consisted of naive CD8+ T cells from blood, with Jurkat cell RNA spiked in. Stated subset: FACS-sorted CD8+CD4-CCR7+CD45RA+ naive T cells. The V gene is TRBV5-1, the J gene TRBJ2-7; 12 bases agree with TRBD2. The CDR3 is CASSYASGRALGEQYC. CDR3 DNA sequence: TGCGCCAGCAGCTATGCTAGCGGGAGGGCCCTCGGGGAGCAGTACTGC.